These T cell receptor beta chains were read from a single sample in a study of blood T cells in healthy people across ages. TCRdb reanalysed the 5' RACE reads using MiXCR and keeps one entry per CDR3 protein. The sample consists of 600,000 to 800,000 distinct CDR3 sequences, over 40% of them appearing once. The sequenced sample was blood. The receptor source for this set is a woman of 80 years or more in good health. Both conserved end residues are part of each CDR3. Each record gives: J gene, V gene, D gene, clone size, CDR3 DNA, CDR3 protein. The D gene is left open where the match is weak. Some rows mark clone size as missing; the rest say once, few, many or name a class of expanded clone.

j_gene: TRBJ2-3
v_gene: TRBV20-1
d_gene: .
abundance: many
CDR3nt: TGCAGTGCTAGTAGCGTAGGCGCAGATACGCAGTATTTT
CDR3aa: CSASSVGADTQYF

j_gene: TRBJ1-6
v_gene: TRBV3-1
d_gene: .
abundance: .
CDR3nt: TGTGCCAGCAGCCAAGCGATGGGAGGTAATTCACCCCTCCACTTT
CDR3aa: CASSQAMGGNSPLHF

j_gene: TRBJ2-1
v_gene: TRBV20-1
d_gene: .
abundance: many
CDR3nt: TGCAGTGTGGGGGCCTACAATGAGCAGTTCTTC
CDR3aa: CSVGAYNEQFF

j_gene: TRBJ2-3
v_gene: TRBV20-1
d_gene: TRBD2
abundance: .
CDR3nt: TGCAGTGCTCGTTGTACTAGCGGACCGCCTAGCACAGATACGCAGTATTTT
CDR3aa: CSARCTSGPPSTDTQYF

j_gene: TRBJ2-2
v_gene: TRBV7-3
d_gene: .
abundance: few
CDR3nt: TGTGCCAGCAGCTCAAATCTAGAATATACCGGGGAGCTGTTTTTT
CDR3aa: CASSSNLEYTGELFF

j_gene: TRBJ1-2
v_gene: TRBV3-1
d_gene: .
abundance: .
CDR3nt: TGTGCCAGCAGCCAAGGAGGGATCGGGGGCTATGGCTACACCTTC
CDR3aa: CASSQGGIGGYGYTF

j_gene: TRBJ2-1
v_gene: TRBV3-1
d_gene: TRBD1
abundance: .
CDR3nt: TGTGCCAGCAGCCCCAGACAGGGTTCGCGAGAGACCCAGTTCTTC
CDR3aa: CASSPRQGSRETQFF

j_gene: TRBJ2-7
v_gene: TRBV7-2
d_gene: TRBD2
abundance: .
CDR3nt: TGTGCCAGCAGCTCCCTAGCGGGGGAACCCTACGAGCAGTACTTC
CDR3aa: CASSSLAGEPYEQYF

j_gene: TRBJ2-4
v_gene: TRBV19
d_gene: TRBD1
abundance: .
CDR3nt: TGTGCCAGTAGTACCAGGGGGCTCCACTCCATTCGGTACTTC
CDR3aa: CASSTRGLHSIRYF

j_gene: TRBJ1-2
v_gene: TRBV7-9
d_gene: .
abundance: .
CDR3nt: TGTGCCAGCAGCTCGGGGCCATTGGGGGATGGCTACACCTTC
CDR3aa: CASSSGPLGDGYTF

j_gene: TRBJ1-6
v_gene: TRBV12-3/TRBV12-4
d_gene: .
abundance: many
CDR3nt: TGCGCCAGCAGCCTGGACGGATATAATTCACCCCTCCACTTT
CDR3aa: CASSLDGYNSPLHF

j_gene: TRBJ1-6
v_gene: TRBV27
d_gene: .
abundance: few
CDR3nt: TGTGCCAGCAGTTTATCAGGGCCGGTGGGGAGCTCCTATAATTCACCCCTCCACTTT
CDR3aa: CASSLSGPVGSSYNSPLHF

j_gene: TRBJ1-2
v_gene: TRBV5-1
d_gene: TRBD1
abundance: .
CDR3nt: TGCGCCAGCAGCTCCTCCCAGGGGGTTGTCAATGGCTACACCTTC
CDR3aa: CASSSSQGVVNGYTF

j_gene: TRBJ2-2
v_gene: TRBV27
d_gene: TRBD2
abundance: .
CDR3nt: TGTGCCAGCAGTCCCCGGGCGGGGGCCGGGGAGCTGTTTTTT
CDR3aa: CASSPRAGAGELFF

j_gene: TRBJ2-3
v_gene: TRBV27
d_gene: TRBD2
abundance: .
CDR3nt: TGTGCCAGCAGTCAAGGGGGGCGGGAGGTAAGGAGGACAGATACGCAGTATTTT
CDR3aa: CASSQGGREVRRTDTQYF

j_gene: TRBJ2-5
v_gene: TRBV10-3
d_gene: TRBD2
abundance: .
CDR3nt: TGTGCCATCAGTGAGGGGAGTACTAGCGCGGAGACCCAGTACTTC
CDR3aa: CAISEGSTSAETQYF

j_gene: TRBJ2-1
v_gene: TRBV28
d_gene: TRBD2
abundance: many
CDR3nt: TGTGCCAGCAGTTCAATTGGGACTAGCAGAACCGGTGAGCAGTTCTTC
CDR3aa: CASSSIGTSRTGEQFF

j_gene: TRBJ2-1
v_gene: TRBV20-1
d_gene: .
abundance: .
CDR3nt: TGCAGTGCTAGTGATTGGCCCTACAATGAGCAGTTCTTC
CDR3aa: CSASDWPYNEQFF

j_gene: TRBJ2-1
v_gene: TRBV5-1
d_gene: .
abundance: many
CDR3nt: TGCGCCAGCAGCTTGCTAGGGCAGCCCTACAATGAGCAGTTCTTC
CDR3aa: CASSLLGQPYNEQFF

j_gene: TRBJ2-7
v_gene: TRBV2
d_gene: .
abundance: .
CDR3nt: TGTGCCAGCACCCTAAGACGGGAGAGCTCCTACAATGAGCAGTACTTC
CDR3aa: CASTLRRESSYNEQYF

j_gene: TRBJ2-7
v_gene: TRBV27
d_gene: .
abundance: .
CDR3nt: TGTGCCAGCAGACTCGGCCCCGGACAGCCCTACGAGCAGTACTTC
CDR3aa: CASRLGPGQPYEQYF

j_gene: TRBJ2-7
v_gene: TRBV9
d_gene: .
abundance: .
CDR3nt: TGTGCCAGCAGCGTAGAACAGAACTCCTACAATGAGCAGTACTTC
CDR3aa: CASSVEQNSYNEQYF

j_gene: TRBJ2-5
v_gene: TRBV7-9
d_gene: .
abundance: .
CDR3nt: TGTGCCAGCAGCCCAAAGGCGGAAGAGACCCAGTACTTC
CDR3aa: CASSPKAEETQYF

j_gene: TRBJ2-3
v_gene: TRBV9
d_gene: .
abundance: many
CDR3nt: TGTGCCAGCAGCGTAGGAGGGACGTCAGATACGCAGTATTTT
CDR3aa: CASSVGGTSDTQYF

j_gene: TRBJ1-2
v_gene: TRBV7-2
d_gene: .
abundance: few
CDR3nt: TGTGCCAGCAGCCCAGCCGTAGGGTTATATGGCTACACCTTC
CDR3aa: CASSPAVGLYGYTF

j_gene: TRBJ2-1
v_gene: TRBV3-1
d_gene: .
abundance: many
CDR3nt: TGTGCCAGCAGCCAATATGGTACTGGGAATGAGCAGTTCTTC
CDR3aa: CASSQYGTGNEQFF

j_gene: TRBJ2-3
v_gene: TRBV12-3/TRBV12-4
d_gene: TRBD2
abundance: once
CDR3nt: TGTGCCAGCTGCGGGAGCAGGGCAGATGTGCAGTATTTT
CDR3aa: CASCGSRADVQYF

j_gene: TRBJ2-3
v_gene: TRBV4-2
d_gene: .
abundance: .
CDR3nt: TGTGCCAGCAGCCAAGATACAGGAATACGACTAGAGAGCACAGATACGCAGTATTTT
CDR3aa: CASSQDTGIRLESTDTQYF

j_gene: TRBJ2-3
v_gene: TRBV7-9
d_gene: .
abundance: .
CDR3nt: TGTGCCAGCAGCTTAAGTCCGGGGGCAGGGGGAGATACACAGTATTTT
CDR3aa: CASSLSPGAGGDTQYF

j_gene: TRBJ2-5
v_gene: TRBV6-2/TRBV6-3
d_gene: .
abundance: few
CDR3nt: TGTGCCAGCAGTCCCCCGGGGCAGTACCAAGAGACCCAGTACTTC
CDR3aa: CASSPPGQYQETQYF

j_gene: TRBJ2-7
v_gene: TRBV7-6
d_gene: .
abundance: few
CDR3nt: TGTGCCAGCAGCTTATACGGGAGCCACGAGCAGTACTTC
CDR3aa: CASSLYGSHEQYF

j_gene: TRBJ2-2
v_gene: TRBV4-2
d_gene: .
abundance: .
CDR3nt: TGTGCCAGCAGCCAAGCAACAGCCTGGGAGCTGTTTTTT
CDR3aa: CASSQATAWELFF

j_gene: TRBJ2-7
v_gene: TRBV7-2
d_gene: .
abundance: many
CDR3nt: TGTGCCAGCAGCCAACAGGCCTACGAGCAGTACTTC
CDR3aa: CASSQQAYEQYF

j_gene: TRBJ2-7
v_gene: TRBV9
d_gene: .
abundance: many
CDR3nt: TGTGCCAGCAGCGTAGGGGATCAGTCCTACGAGCAGTACTTC
CDR3aa: CASSVGDQSYEQYF

j_gene: TRBJ2-5
v_gene: TRBV12-3/TRBV12-4
d_gene: TRBD2
abundance: many
CDR3nt: TGTGCCAGCAGTTTAAGAGCGGGGGGCTTGGAGACCCAGTACTTC
CDR3aa: CASSLRAGGLETQYF

j_gene: TRBJ1-2
v_gene: TRBV3-1
d_gene: .
abundance: .
CDR3nt: TGTGCCAGCAGTCCCGGGAGGACTAACTATGGCTACACCTTC
CDR3aa: CASSPGRTNYGYTF

j_gene: TRBJ1-1
v_gene: TRBV5-1
d_gene: .
abundance: .
CDR3nt: TGCGCCAGCAGCTCGGGGTTGTGGGACACTGAAGCTTTCTTT
CDR3aa: CASSSGLWDTEAFF

j_gene: TRBJ2-7
v_gene: TRBV7-2
d_gene: TRBD1
abundance: .
CDR3nt: TGTGCCAGCGACAGGGGTAGAGCCTACGAGCAGTACTTC
CDR3aa: CASDRGRAYEQYF

j_gene: TRBJ2-1
v_gene: TRBV24-1
d_gene: .
abundance: .
CDR3nt: TGTGCCACCAGTGACCTAGACAATGAGCAGTTCTTC
CDR3aa: CATSDLDNEQFF

j_gene: TRBJ2-2
v_gene: TRBV7-2
d_gene: .
abundance: .
CDR3nt: TGTGCCAGCAGCGAAGGGGGACACGGGAACACCGGGGAGCTGTTTTTT
CDR3aa: CASSEGGHGNTGELFF

j_gene: TRBJ1-5
v_gene: TRBV6-2/TRBV6-3
d_gene: .
abundance: many
CDR3nt: TGTGCCAGCAGTTACACTTTTCAGCCCCAGCATTTT
CDR3aa: CASSYTFQPQHF